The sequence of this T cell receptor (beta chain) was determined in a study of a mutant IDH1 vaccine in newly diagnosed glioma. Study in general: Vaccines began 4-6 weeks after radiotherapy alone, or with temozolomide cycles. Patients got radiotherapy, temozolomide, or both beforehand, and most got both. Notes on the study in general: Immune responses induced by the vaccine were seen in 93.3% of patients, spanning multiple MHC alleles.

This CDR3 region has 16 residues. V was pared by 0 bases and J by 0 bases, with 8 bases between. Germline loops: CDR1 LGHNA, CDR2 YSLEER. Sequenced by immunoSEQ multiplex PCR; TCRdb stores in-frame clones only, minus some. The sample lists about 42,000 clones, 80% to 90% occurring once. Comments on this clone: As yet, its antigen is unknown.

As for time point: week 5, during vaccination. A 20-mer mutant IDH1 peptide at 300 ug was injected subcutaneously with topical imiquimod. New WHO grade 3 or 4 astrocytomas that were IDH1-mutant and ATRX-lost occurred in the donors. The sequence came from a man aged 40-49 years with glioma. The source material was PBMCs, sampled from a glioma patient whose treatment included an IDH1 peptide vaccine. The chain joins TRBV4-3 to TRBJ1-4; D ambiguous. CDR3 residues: CASSQDYGATNEKLFF. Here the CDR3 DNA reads TGCGCCAGCAGCCAAGATTATGGGGCAACTAATGAAAAACTGTTTTTT.